This entry lists 8 T cell receptor beta chains sequenced from one sample in a study of CD8 T cells in Susac syndrome. Reverse transcription of roughly 0.45 to 1 ug RNA was carried out with random hexamers. TCRdb redid the calling of the immunoSEQ multiplex PCR reads with MiXCR, one entry per CDR3 protein. The sample consists of around 280,000 distinct CDR3 sequences, about 90% of them appearing once. The sample consisted of CD4+ T cells from PBMCs. Receptors were obtained from a human donor with multiple sclerosis.

The count of this clonotype is one. The chain uses TRBV19 and TRBJ2-5; the match to TRBD1 covers 10 bases. From germline, CDR1 is LNHDA and CDR2 SQIVND (reference sequence). The CDR3 is made up of 18 amino acids. After removal of 5 bases from V and 5 bases from J, the junction contained 17 bases not matched to a gene. Written as DNA, the CDR3 is TGTGCCAGTAGTCCGCGGACAGGGGGATGGTTTGGAGCCGAGACCCAGTACTTC. It yields the protein CASSPRTGGWFGAETQYF.

This chain links TRBV7-9 with TRBJ1-3; no clear D. Germline values: CDR1 SEHNR, CDR2 FQNEAQ (reference sequence). The CDR3 extends over 15 amino acids. The germline V and J ends were trimmed by 2 bases and 3 bases, with 11 bases remaining between them. CDR3 residues: CASSLSNRYGNTIYF. The CDR3 DNA sequence: TGTGCCAGCAGCTTAAGCAACCGGTATGGAAACACCATATATTTT.

J is TRBJ2-1 and V is TRBV6-2 or TRBV6-3; TRBD2 aligns across 15 bases. Germline CDR1 and CDR2: MNHEY and SVGEGT. V was clipped by 4 bases and J by 10 bases; unmatched bases: 8. CDR3 length: 16 residues. The CDR3 DNA is TGTGCCAGCAGTTGGACTAGCGGGAGGGCCGGTCAAGAGCAGTTCTTC. Amino acid sequence: CASSWTSGRAGQEQFF.

The rearrangement joins TRBV5-1 to TRBJ1-2; D remains ambiguous. Trimming left V 0 bases short and J 8 bases short, with 17 bases between. Germline V gives CDR1 SGHRS, CDR2 YFSETQ. The CDR3 sequence is 15 residues long. CDR3 loop: CASSLGALPPAGYTF. CDR3 sequence (DNA): TGCGCCAGCAGCTTGGGGGCCTTACCACCCGCCGGCTACACCTTC.

This chain links TRBV5-1 with TRBJ2-1; D is ambiguous. In germline, CDR1 is SGHRS, CDR2 YFSETQ. This CDR3 contains 15 residues. Trimming removed 0 bases from V and 5 bases from J, with 12 bases in between. The CDR3 reads CASSLVPGQHNEQFF. For the CDR3, the DNA is TGCGCCAGCAGCTTGGTACCAGGCCAGCACAATGAGCAGTTCTTC. The full variable domain, rest sourced from reference TRBV5-1 and TRBJ2-1, is KAGVTQTPRYLIKTRGQQVTLSCSPISGHRSVSWYQQTPGQGLQFLFEYFSETQRNKGNFPGRFSGRQFSNSRSEMNVSTLELGDSALYLCASSLVPGQHNEQFFGPGTRLTVL.

This chain uses TRBV24-1 with TRBJ2-5, with D maybe TRBD1 (5 bases). Germline values: CDR1 KGHDR, CDR2 SFDVKD. Trimming removed 9 bases from V and 0 bases from J, with 7 bases in between. The CDR3 contains 12 residues. CDR3 loop: CATQGYQETQYF. The CDR3 bases are TGTGCCACCCAGGGCTACCAAGAGACCCAGTACTTC.

The rearrangement joins TRBV6-2 or TRBV6-3 to TRBJ2-2, with TRBD1 matching 8 bases. Germline V lookup: CDR1 MNHEY, CDR2 SVGEGT. The ends lost 7 bases at V and 4 bases at J; junction bases unmatched: 5. This CDR3 comprises 14 residues. CDR3 sequence: CASKQGTGTGELFF. The CDR3 region has the DNA TGTGCCAGCAAACAGGGGACAGGCACCGGGGAGCTGTTTTTT.

The chain couples TRBV6-5 to TRBJ2-5; D perhaps matches TRBD1 (6 bases). The germline V and J ends were trimmed by 6 bases and 4 bases, with 18 bases remaining between them. The CDR3 has 15 residues. CDR1 MNHEY and CDR2 SVGAGI come from the germline V gene. For the CDR3, the DNA is TGTGCCAGCAGCCGCCCAGGGGCCAGGGGAGAGACCCAGTACTTC. Amino acid sequence: CASSRPGARGETQYF.